The entry below describes one T cell receptor (beta chain). The antigen is unknown. The sample originates from a study of T cell responses to AZD1222 COVID-19 vaccine. General study findings and limits: All repertoire sampling was performed exclusively after the peak T cell response. Spike-wide vaccine-associated CD4 TCRs dominated at 160-218 and 743-854.

TCRdb's table, derived via immunoSEQ multiplex PCR, lists solely in-frame clones and lacks some. The sample shows some 130,000 clones, 91% of them seen only once. The germline gives CDR1 SGHTA, CDR2 FQGTGA. This CDR3 has 13 residues. Trimming pared 5 bases from V and 1 base from J, leaving 8 bases between. This TCR was recovered from an adult in good health. Source: peripheral blood, taken on day 0 of AZD1222 vaccination. The chain couples TRBV7-3 to TRBJ1-1; D gene ambiguous. CDR3 region: CASSPYRNTEAFF. The CDR3 DNA sequence: TGTGCCAGCAGCCCCTACAGGAACACTGAAGCTTTCTTT.